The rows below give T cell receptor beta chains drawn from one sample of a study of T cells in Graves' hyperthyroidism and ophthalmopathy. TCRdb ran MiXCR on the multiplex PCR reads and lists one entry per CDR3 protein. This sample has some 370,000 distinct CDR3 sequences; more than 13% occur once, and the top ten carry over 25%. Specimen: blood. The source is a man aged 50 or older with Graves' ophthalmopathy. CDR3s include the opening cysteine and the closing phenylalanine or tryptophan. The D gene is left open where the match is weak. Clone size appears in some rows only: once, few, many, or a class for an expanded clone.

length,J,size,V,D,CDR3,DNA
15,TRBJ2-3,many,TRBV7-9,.,CASSFGSTVTDTQYF,TGTGCCAGCAGCTTTGGGAGTACGGTGACAGATACGCAGTATTTT
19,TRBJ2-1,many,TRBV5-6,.,CASSFSVGASVIVYNEQFF,TGTGCCAGCAGCTTTTCCGTGGGAGCGTCCGTAATCGTATACAATGAGCAGTTCTTC
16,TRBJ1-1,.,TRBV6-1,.,CASSHGGGSRNTEAFF,TGTGCCAGCAGCCACGGGGGGGGCAGCCGAAACACTGAAGCTTTCTTT
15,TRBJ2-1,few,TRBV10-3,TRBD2,CAISEPGLAFNEQFF,TGTGCCATCAGTGAGCCGGGACTAGCTTTCAATGAGCAGTTCTTC
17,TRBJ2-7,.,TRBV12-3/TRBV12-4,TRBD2,CASSLGLAGTLSYEQYF,TGTGCCAGCAGTCTAGGACTAGCGGGCACACTCTCCTACGAGCAGTACTTC
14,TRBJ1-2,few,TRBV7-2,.,CASSLAGGNYGYTF,TGTGCCAGCAGCTTAGCGGGAGGAAACTATGGCTACACCTTC
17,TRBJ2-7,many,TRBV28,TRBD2,CASSLMVAGGSHTEQYF,TGTGCCAGCAGTTTAATGGTAGCGGGAGGCTCCCATACCGAGCAGTACTTC
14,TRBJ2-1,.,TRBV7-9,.,CASSLVQGPLEQFF,TGTGCCAGCAGCTTAGTTCAGGGTCCCCTTGAGCAGTTCTTC
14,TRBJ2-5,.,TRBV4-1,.,CASSQGRQGETQYF,TGCGCCAGCAGCCAGGGTAGGCAGGGGGAGACCCAGTACTTC
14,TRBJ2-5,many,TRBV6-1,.,CASSKETAQETQYF,TGTGCCAGCAGTAAAGAGACAGCCCAAGAGACCCAGTACTTC
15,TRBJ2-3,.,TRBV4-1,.,CASSQDLVRTDTQYF,TGCGCCAGCAGCCAAGATTTGGTTCGCACAGATACGCAGTATTTT
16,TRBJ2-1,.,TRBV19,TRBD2,CASSISGSGSYNEQFF,TGTGCCAGTAGTATATCGGGTAGCGGGAGTTACAATGAGCAGTTCTTC
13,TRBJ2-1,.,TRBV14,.,CASSEGPTREQFF,TGTGCCAGCAGCGAGGGCCCTACTCGGGAGCAGTTCTTC
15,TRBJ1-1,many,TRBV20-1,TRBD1,CSARDTDRDLTEAFF,TGCAGTGCTAGAGATACCGACAGGGATTTGACTGAAGCTTTCTTT
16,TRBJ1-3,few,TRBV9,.,CASSVAATGFGNTIYF,TGTGCCAGCAGCGTAGCGGCAACAGGGTTTGGAAACACCATATATTTT
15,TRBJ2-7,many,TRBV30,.,CAWIPKTGRSDEQYF,TGTGCCTGGATTCCTAAGACAGGCCGGTCGGACGAGCAGTACTTC
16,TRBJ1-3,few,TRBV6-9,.,CASSYKPRGSGNTIYF,TGTGCCAGCAGTTACAAACCGCGGGGCTCTGGAAACACCATATATTTT
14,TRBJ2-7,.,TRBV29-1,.,CSVGKRVYSYEQYF,TGCAGCGTTGGGAAGCGGGTCTACTCCTACGAGCAGTACTTC
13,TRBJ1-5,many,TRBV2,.,CASSQGRRQPQHF,TGTGCCAGCAGTCAAGGGCGAAGGCAGCCCCAGCATTTT
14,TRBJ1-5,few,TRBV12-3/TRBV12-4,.,CASSSPGTGQPQHF,TGTGCCAGCAGCTCCCCGGGGACGGGGCAGCCCCAGCATTTT
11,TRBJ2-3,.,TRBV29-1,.,CSGAYRGTQYF,TGCAGCGGCGCTTATAGGGGTACGCAGTATTTT
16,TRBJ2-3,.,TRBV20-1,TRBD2,CSARGLAGVGTDTQYF,TGCAGTGCTAGGGGACTAGCGGGAGTAGGAACAGATACGCAGTATTTT
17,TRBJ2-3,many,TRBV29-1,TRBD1,CSVEEDGDRGLTDTQYF,TGCAGCGTTGAAGAGGACGGGGACAGGGGTCTCACAGATACGCAGTATTTT
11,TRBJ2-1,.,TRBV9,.,CASSVGVEQFF,TGTGCCAGCAGCGTAGGAGTAGAGCAGTTCTTC
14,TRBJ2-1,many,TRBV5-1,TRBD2,CASNRVAGRNEQFF,TGCGCCAGCAACAGGGTAGCGGGACGGAATGAGCAGTTCTTC
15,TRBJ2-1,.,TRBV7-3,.,CASSLRISGNNEQFF,TGTGCCAGCAGCTTAAGAATTAGCGGAAACAATGAGCAGTTCTTC
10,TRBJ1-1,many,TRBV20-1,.,CSASGTGAFF,TGCAGTGCTTCCGGGACCGGAGCTTTCTTT
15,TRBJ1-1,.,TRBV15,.,CATSRDRAGNTEAFF,TGTGCCACCAGCAGAGATCGGGCAGGTAACACTGAAGCTTTCTTT
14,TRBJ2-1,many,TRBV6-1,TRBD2,CASTMTSGYNEQFF,TGTGCCAGCACCATGACTAGCGGGTACAATGAGCAGTTCTTC
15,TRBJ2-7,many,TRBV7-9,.,CASSLAADSSYEQYF,TGTGCCAGCAGCTTAGCAGCGGACAGCTCCTACGAGCAGTACTTC
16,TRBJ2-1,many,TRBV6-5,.,CASSYRSGGAYNEQFF,TGTGCCAGCAGTTACCGTTCTGGCGGAGCCTACAATGAGCAGTTCTTC
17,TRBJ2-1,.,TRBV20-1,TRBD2,CSATQGLAGGAYNEQFF,TGCAGTGCTACACAGGGACTAGCGGGAGGGGCATACAATGAGCAGTTCTTC
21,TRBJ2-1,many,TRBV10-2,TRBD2,CASSDGAQGLAGLMTGNEQFF,TGCGCCAGCAGTGATGGGGCCCAAGGACTAGCGGGATTAATGACCGGTAATGAGCAGTTCTTC
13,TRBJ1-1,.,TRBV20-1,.,CGGPTGTNTEAFF,TGCGGTGGACCGACAGGCACGAACACTGAAGCTTTCTTT
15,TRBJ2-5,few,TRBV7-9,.,CASSLRGPTQETQYF,TGTGCCAGCAGCTTAAGGGGACCCACACAAGAGACCCAGTACTTC
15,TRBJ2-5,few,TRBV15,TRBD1,CATSKDRGWGATQYF,TGTGCCACCAGCAAAGACAGGGGATGGGGTGCGACCCAGTACTTC
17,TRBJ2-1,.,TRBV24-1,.,CATSDFSGINLYNEQFF,TGTGCCACCAGTGATTTTAGTGGCATTAACCTGTACAATGAGCAGTTCTTC
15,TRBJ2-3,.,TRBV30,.,CASRGGPSSTGTQYF,TGTGCCTCCCGTGGGGGACCCTCTAGCACAGGTACGCAGTATTTT
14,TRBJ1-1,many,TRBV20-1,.,CSASAPQGNTEAFF,TGCAGTGCTAGCGCACCCCAGGGCAACACTGAAGCTTTCTTT
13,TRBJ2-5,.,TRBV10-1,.,CASSESIPPYQYF,TGCGCCAGCAGTGAGTCGATCCCCCCGTATCAGTACTTC
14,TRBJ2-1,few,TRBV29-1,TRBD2,CSANSGRAYNEQFF,TGCAGCGCAAATAGCGGGAGGGCCTACAATGAGCAGTTCTTC
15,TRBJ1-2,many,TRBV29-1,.,CSVQRRTSSIYGYTF,TGCAGCGTCCAAAGACGGACTTCCTCAATCTATGGCTACACCTTC
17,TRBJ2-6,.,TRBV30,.,CAWSVIKSLSGANVLTF,TGTGCCTGGAGTGTTATAAAATCTCTCTCTGGGGCCAACGTCCTGACTTTC
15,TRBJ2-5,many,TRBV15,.,CATSRDSGGGETQYF,TGTGCCACCAGCAGAGATTCCGGGGGCGGAGAGACCCAGTACTTC
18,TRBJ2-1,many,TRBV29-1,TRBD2,CSVVRGGLAGDGVGEQFF,TGCAGCGTTGTGCGGGGAGGGTTAGCGGGAGACGGGGTCGGTGAGCAGTTCTTC
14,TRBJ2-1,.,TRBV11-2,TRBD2,CASSLVLASYEQFF,TGTGCCAGCAGCTTAGTACTAGCGTCCTATGAGCAGTTCTTC
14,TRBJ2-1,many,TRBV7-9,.,CASSHRGSYNEQFF,TGTGCCAGCAGCCACCGGGGCTCCTACAATGAGCAGTTCTTC